The 3 T cell receptor beta chains reported below all come from one sample, sequenced in a study of cytomegalovirus exposure and HLA in healthy donors. 13 Jbeta primers and 60 Vbeta primers were used for the PCR. Sequencing was performed with immunoSEQ multiplex PCR; in TCRdb, only in-frame clones are kept and a portion is missing. Among roughly 150,000 clones listed, 82% were seen once. The sample consisted of PBMCs. These receptors came from a girl aged 2 to 10 in good health and CMV-seropositive.

The V and J genes are TRBV7-9 and TRBJ1-3, with D tentatively TRBD1 (6 bases). Germline CDR1 is SEHNR and CDR2 is FQNEAQ (reference sequence). Trimming took off 7 bases at V and 2 bases at J, with 21 bases between the two ends. CDR3 length: 17 amino acids. The DNA of the CDR3 is TGTGCCAGCACCACCTCGGGGGGCATAGGGGCTGGAAACACCATATATTTT. It yields the protein CASTTSGGIGAGNTIYF. The complete variable domain, with remaining parts taken from reference TRBV7-9 and TRBJ1-3, reads DTGVSQNPRHKITKRGQNVTFRCDPISEHNRLYWYRQTLGQGPEFLTYFQNEAQLEKSRLLSDRFSAERPKGSFSTLEIQRTEQGDSAMYLCASTTSGGIGAGNTIYFGEGSWLTVV.

This clone was detected only a few times. One end of the junction varies from germline; a read error may be responsible. This chain uses TRBV7-7 with TRBJ2-5, with D tentatively TRBD2 (6 bases). The CDR3 runs 14 residues. The germline CDR1 and CDR2 sequences are SSHAT and FNYEAQ (reference sequence). CDR3 DNA sequence: TGTGCTAGCAGCTTAGCATACGGGAGAGAGACCCAGTACTTC. Encoded protein: CASSLAYGRETQYF.

V and J are TRBV7-9 and TRBJ2-1, with D perhaps matching TRBD2 (5 bases). Germline V gene lookup returns CDR1 SEHNR and CDR2 FQNEAQ (reference sequence). This CDR3 contains 16 residues. Trimming cost V 6 bases and J 9 bases, with 24 bases left between them. CDR3 nucleotides: TGTGCCAGCAGTCCCGGCCTTGGGGAGTTCGCACGTGAGCAGTTCTTC. Protein product: CASSPGLGEFAREQFF.